The sequence of this T cell receptor (beta chain) was determined in a study of CD8+ T cells in alopecia areata. Across the whole study: In an open-label trial, patients got 5 to 10 mg tofacitinib twice daily.

cDNA serving as the sequencing template came from extracted, reverse transcribed RNA. Assay: immunoSEQ multiplex PCR; the TCRdb copy retains only in-frame clones and omits some. The data show 130,000 or so clones, with 49% seen just once and about 19% held by the top ten. CDR3 size: 14 residues. Germline V CDR1 and CDR2: LGHNT, FRNRAP. V dropped 2 bases and J dropped 6; count of bases not matched to a gene: 5. This clone has more than one count but fewer than ten. Its antigen is still unknown. Study outcomes and limitations: Mice showed TCR sharing more clearly than patients did, possibly owing to HLA. Normal scalp had lower clonality than lesional scalp, with alopecia totalis/universalis lesions showing this most strongly.

The receptor comes from a human donor with alopecia areata. Sequencing was performed on CD8+ T cells sorted from blood, taken at week 0. The J gene is TRBJ2-3, the V gene TRBV12-5, with 7 nucleotides matching TRBD2. This CDR3 reads CASGLPAGRDTQYF. CDR3 coding DNA: TGTGCTAGTGGTTTGCCCGCCGGGAGGGATACGCAGTATTTT.